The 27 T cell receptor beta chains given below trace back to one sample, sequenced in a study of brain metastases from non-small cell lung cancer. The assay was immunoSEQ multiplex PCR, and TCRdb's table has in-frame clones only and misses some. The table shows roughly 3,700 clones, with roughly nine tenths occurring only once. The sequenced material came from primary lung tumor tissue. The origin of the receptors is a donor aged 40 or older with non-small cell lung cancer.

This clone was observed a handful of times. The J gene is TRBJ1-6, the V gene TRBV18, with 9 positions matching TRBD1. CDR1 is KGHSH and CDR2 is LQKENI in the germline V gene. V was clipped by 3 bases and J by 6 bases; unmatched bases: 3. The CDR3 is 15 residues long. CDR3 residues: CASSPGQGGNSPLHF. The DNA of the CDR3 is TGTGCCAGCTCACCGGGACAGGGTGGTAATTCACCCCTCCACTTT.

CDR3 sequence reads: CASSRLDTGTSRRHKNTGELFF. Written as DNA, the CDR3 is TGTGCCAGCAGCCGCCTCGATACCGGGACTAGTCGCCGGCACAAGAACACCGGGGAGCTGTTTTTT. The chain couples TRBV3-1 (or the pseudogene TRBV3-2) to TRBJ2-2, with TRBD2 identical over 8 bases. This CDR3 contains 22 residues. The V and J ends lost 4 bases and 1 base, in that order; junction bases with no gene match: 23. Germline CDR1 is LGHDT and CDR2 is YNNKEL (reference sequence).

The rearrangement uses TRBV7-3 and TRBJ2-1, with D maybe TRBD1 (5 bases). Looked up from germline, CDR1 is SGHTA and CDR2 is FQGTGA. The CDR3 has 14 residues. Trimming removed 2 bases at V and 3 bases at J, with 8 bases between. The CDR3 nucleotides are TGTGCCAGCAGCTTAGAGGACATCTACAATGAGCAGTTCTTC. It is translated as CASSLEDIYNEQFF.

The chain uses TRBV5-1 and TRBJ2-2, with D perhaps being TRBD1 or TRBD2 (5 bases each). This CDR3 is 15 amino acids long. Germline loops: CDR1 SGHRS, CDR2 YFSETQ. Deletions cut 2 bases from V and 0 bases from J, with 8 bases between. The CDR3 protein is CASSFGTANTGELFF. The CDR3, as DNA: TGCGCCAGCAGCTTCGGGACGGCGAACACCGGGGAGCTGTTTTTT.

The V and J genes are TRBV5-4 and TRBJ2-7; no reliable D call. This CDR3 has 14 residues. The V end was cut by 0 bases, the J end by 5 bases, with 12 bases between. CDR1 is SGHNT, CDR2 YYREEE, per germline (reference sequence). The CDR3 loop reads CASSLANLVNEQYF. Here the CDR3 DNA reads TGTGCCAGCAGCTTGGCTAATCTGGTCAACGAGCAGTACTTC.

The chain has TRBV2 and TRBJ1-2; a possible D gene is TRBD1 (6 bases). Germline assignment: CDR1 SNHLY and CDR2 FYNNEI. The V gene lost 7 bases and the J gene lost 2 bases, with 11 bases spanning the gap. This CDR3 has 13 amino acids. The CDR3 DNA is TGTGCCAGCACCGAAAGGGGGAACTATGGCTACACCTTC. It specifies CASTERGNYGYTF.

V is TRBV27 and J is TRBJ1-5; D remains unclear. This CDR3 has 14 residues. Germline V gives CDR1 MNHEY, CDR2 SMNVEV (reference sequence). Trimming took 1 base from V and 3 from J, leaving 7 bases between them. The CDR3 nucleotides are TGTGCCAGCAGTTTATTTCAGTCCAATCAGCCCCAGCATTTT. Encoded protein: CASSLFQSNQPQHF.

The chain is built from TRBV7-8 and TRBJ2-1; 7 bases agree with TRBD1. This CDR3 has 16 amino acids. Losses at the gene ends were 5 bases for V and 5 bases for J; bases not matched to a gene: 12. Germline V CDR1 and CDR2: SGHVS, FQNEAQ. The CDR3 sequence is CASSPIWDRDHNEQFF. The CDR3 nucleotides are TGTGCCAGCAGCCCGATTTGGGACAGAGATCACAATGAGCAGTTCTTC.

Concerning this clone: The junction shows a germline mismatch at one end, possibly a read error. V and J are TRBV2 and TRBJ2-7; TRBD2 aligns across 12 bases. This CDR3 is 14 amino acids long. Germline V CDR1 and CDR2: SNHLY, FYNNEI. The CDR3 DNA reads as TGTACCAGCACCTTGACTAGCGGGGGCTACGAGCAGTACTTC. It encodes CTSTLTSGGYEQYF.

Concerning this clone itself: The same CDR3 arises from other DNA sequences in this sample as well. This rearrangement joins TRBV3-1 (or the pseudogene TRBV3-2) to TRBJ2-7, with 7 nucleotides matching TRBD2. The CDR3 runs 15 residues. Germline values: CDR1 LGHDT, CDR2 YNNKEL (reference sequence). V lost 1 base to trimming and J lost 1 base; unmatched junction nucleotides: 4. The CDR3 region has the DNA TGTGCCAGCAGCCAAGTGGGGACTACTTCCTACGAGCAGTACTTC. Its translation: CASSQVGTTSYEQYF.

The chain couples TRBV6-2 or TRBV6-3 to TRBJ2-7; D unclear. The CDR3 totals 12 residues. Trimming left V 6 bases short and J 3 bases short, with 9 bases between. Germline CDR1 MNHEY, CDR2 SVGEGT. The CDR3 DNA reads TGTGCCAGCAGCCTCGACGGCTACGAGCAGTACTTC. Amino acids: CASSLDGYEQYF.

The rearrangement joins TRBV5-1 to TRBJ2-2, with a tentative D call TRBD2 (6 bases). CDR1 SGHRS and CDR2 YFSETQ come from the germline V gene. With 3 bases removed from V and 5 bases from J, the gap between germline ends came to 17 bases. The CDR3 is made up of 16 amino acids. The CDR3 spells CASSSGDTSRTGELFF. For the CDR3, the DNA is TGCGCCAGCAGCTCGGGGGATACCTCGAGAACCGGGGAGCTGTTTTTT.

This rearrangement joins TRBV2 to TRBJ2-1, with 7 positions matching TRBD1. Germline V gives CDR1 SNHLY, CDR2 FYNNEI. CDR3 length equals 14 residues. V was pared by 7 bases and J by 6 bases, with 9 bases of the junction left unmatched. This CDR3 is CASKVGQSVNEQFF. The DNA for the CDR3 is TGTGCCAGCAAAGTGGGACAGTCTGTCAATGAGCAGTTCTTC.

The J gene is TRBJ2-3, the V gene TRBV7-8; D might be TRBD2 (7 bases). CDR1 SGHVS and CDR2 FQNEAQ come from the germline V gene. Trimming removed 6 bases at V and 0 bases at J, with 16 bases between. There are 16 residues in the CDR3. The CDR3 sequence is CASRARGGVSTDTQYF. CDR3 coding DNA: TGTGCCAGCAGGGCAAGGGGGGGCGTTAGCACAGATACGCAGTATTTT. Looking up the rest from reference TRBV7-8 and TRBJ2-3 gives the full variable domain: GAGVSQSPRYKVAKRGQDVALRCDPISGHVSLFWYQQALGQGPEFLTYFQNEAQLDKSGLPSDRFFAERPEGSVSTLKIQRTQQEDSAVYLCASRARGGVSTDTQYFGPGTRLTVL.

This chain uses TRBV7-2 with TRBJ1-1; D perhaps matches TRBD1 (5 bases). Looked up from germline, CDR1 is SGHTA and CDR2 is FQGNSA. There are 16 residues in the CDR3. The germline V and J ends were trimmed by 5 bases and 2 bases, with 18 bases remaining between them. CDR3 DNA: TGTGCCAGCAGCACCCGGGGCAGGAGAACCAACACTGAAGCTTTCTTT. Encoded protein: CASSTRGRRTNTEAFF.

The CDR3 nucleotides read TGTGCCAGCAGCCCGGCCGGGACATCGATCCACAATGAGCAGTTCTTC. It encodes CASSPAGTSIHNEQFF. The chain employs TRBV11-3 and TRBJ2-1, with D tentatively TRBD1 (6 bases). The length of the CDR3 is 16 residues. V gave up 5 bases and J gave up 5 bases, with 19 bases separating them. Germline V lookup: CDR1 SGHNT, CDR2 YENEEA.

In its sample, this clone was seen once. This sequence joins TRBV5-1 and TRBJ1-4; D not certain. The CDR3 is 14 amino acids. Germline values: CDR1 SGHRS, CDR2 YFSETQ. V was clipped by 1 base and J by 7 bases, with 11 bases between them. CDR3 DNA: TGCGCCAGCAGCTTGAAGGACCCGCGTGAAAAACTGTTTTTT. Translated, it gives CASSLKDPREKLFF. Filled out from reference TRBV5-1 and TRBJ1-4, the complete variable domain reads KAGVTQTPRYLIKTRGQQVTLSCSPISGHRSVSWYQQTPGQGLQFLFEYFSETQRNKGNFPGRFSGRQFSNSRSEMNVSTLELGDSALYLCASSLKDPREKLFFGSGTQLSVL.

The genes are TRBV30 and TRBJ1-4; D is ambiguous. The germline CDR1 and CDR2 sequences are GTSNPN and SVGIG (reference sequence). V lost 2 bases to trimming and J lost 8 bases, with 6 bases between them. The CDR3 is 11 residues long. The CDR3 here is CAWSHGEKLFF. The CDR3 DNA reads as TGTGCCTGGAGTCACGGGGAAAAACTGTTTTTT.

The CDR3 sequence: CASSPPGDVNTGELFF. The CDR3, as DNA: TGTGCCAGCAGCCCGCCGGGTGATGTTAACACCGGGGAGCTGTTTTTT. V gene TRBV5-4 combines with J gene TRBJ2-2; D is unclear. The germline V and J ends were trimmed by 4 bases and 2 bases, with 15 bases remaining between them. Germline assignment: CDR1 SGHNT and CDR2 YYREEE (reference sequence). The CDR3 length is 16 residues.

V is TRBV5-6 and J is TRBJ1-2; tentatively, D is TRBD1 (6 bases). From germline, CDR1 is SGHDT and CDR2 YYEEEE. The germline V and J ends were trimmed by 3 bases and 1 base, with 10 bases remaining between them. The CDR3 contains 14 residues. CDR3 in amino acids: CASSSDSGNYGYTF. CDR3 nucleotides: TGTGCCAGCAGCTCGGACAGTGGTAACTATGGCTACACCTTC.

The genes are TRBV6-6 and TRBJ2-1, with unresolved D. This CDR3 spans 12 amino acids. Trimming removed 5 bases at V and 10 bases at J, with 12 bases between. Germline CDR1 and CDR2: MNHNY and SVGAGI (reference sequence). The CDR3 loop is CASSLPFGEQFF. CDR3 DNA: TGTGCCAGCAGTCTTCCGTTCGGGGAGCAGTTCTTC.

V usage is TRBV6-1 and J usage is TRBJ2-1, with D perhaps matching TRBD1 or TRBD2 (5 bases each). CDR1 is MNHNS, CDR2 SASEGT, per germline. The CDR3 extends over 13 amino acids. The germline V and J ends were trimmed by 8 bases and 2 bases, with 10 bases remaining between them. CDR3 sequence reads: CASGTDPYNEQFF. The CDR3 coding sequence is TGTGCCAGCGGGACGGATCCCTACAATGAGCAGTTCTTC.

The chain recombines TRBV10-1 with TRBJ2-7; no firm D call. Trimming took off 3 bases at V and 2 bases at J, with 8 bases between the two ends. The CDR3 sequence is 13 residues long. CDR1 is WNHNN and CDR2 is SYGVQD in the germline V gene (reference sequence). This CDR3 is CASSDPRTYEQYF. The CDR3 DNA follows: TGCGCCAGCAGTGATCCCCGCACCTACGAGCAGTACTTC.

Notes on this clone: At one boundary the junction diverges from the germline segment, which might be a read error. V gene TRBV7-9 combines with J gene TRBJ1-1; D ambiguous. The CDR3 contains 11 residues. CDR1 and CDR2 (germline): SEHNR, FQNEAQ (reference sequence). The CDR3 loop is CANSENTEAFF. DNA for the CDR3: TGTGCCAACAGCGAGAACACTGAAGCTTTCTTT.

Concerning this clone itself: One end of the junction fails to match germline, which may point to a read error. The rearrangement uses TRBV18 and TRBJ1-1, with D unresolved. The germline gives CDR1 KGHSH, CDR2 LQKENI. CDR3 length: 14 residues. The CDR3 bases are TGTGTCAGCTCACCCGGCAGGCTGAACACTGAAGCTTTCTTT. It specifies CVSSPGRLNTEAFF.

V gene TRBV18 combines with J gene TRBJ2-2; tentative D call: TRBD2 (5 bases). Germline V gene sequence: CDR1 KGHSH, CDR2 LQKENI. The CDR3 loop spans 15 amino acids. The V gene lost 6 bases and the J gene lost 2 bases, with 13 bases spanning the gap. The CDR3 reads CASSTRTQNTGELFF. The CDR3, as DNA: TGTGCCAGCTCTACCCGGACTCAAAACACCGGGGAGCTGTTTTTT.

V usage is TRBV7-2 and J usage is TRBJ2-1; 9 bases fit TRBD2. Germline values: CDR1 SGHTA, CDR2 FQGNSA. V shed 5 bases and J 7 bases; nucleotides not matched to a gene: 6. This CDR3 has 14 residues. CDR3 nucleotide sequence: TGTGCCAGCAGCCGCGGGGGGGCGGGAAATGAGCAGTTCTTC. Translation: CASSRGGAGNEQFF. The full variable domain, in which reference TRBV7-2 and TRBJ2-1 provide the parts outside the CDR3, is GAGVSQSPSNKVTEKGKDVELRCDPISGHTALYWYRQSLGQGLEFLIYFQGNSAPDKSGLPSDRFSAERTGGSVSTLTIQRTQQEDSAVYLCASSRGGAGNEQFFGPGTRLTVL.